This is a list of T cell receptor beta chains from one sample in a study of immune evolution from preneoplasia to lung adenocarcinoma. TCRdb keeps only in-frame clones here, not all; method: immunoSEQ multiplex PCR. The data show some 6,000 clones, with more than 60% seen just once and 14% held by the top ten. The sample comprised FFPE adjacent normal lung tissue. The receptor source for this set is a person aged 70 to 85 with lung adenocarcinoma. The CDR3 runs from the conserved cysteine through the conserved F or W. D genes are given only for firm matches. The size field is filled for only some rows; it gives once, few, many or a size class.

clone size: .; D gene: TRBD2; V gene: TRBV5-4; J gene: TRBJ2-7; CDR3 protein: CASSLAGGLAEYEQYF; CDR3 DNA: TGTGCCAGCAGCTTGGCCGGGGGACTAGCGGAATACGAGCAGTACTTC
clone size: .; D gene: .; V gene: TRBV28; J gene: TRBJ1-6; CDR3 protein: CASLRSYNSPLHF; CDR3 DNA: TGTGCCAGCCTGCGCTCCTATAATTCACCCCTCCACTTT
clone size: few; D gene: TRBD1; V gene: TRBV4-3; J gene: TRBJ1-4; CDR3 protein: CASSQGQGLYEKLFF; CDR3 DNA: TGCGCCAGCAGCCAAGGACAGGGGCTTTATGAAAAACTGTTTTTT
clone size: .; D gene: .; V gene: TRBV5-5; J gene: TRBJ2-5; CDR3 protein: CASSQNLGGETQYF; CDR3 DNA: TGTGCCAGCAGCCAAAACCTAGGGGGAGAGACCCAGTACTTC
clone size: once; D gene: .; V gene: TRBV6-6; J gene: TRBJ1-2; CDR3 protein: CASYDTSGGYGYTF; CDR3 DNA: TGTGCCAGCTATGACACCTCGGGCGGTTATGGCTACACCTTC
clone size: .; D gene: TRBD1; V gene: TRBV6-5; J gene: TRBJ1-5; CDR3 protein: CASSRQGNNQPQHF; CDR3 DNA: TGTGCCAGCAGCCGACAGGGGAACAATCAGCCCCAGCATTTT
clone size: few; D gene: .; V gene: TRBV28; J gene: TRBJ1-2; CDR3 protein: CASSLWGAELLPRGYTF; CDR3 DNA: TGTGCCAGCAGTTTATGGGGGGCTGAATTGCTTCCTCGGGGCTACACCTTC
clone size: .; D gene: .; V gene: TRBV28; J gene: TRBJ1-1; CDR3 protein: CASSFYGQEAFF; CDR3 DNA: TGTGCCAGCAGTTTTTACGGACAGGAAGCTTTCTTT
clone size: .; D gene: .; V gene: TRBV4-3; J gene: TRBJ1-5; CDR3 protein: CASSQDAGAINQPQHF; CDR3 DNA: TGCGCCAGCAGCCAAGATGCGGGGGCGATCAATCAGCCCCAGCATTTT
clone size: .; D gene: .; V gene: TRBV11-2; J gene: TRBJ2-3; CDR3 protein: CASSRSSTQYF; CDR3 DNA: TGTGCCAGCAGCCGTAGCAGTACGCAGTATTTT
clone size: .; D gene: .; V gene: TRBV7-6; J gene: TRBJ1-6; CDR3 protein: CASNTGDYSPLHF; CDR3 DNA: TGTGCCAGCAATACAGGAGATTATTCACCCCTCCACTTT
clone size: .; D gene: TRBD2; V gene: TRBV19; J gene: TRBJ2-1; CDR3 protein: CASSPSSGGALNEQFF; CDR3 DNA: TGTGCCAGTAGCCCCTCTAGCGGGGGGGCCCTAAATGAGCAGTTCTTC
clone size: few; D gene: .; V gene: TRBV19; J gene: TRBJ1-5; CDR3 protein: CASSTRTRQYQPQHF; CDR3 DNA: TGTGCCAGTAGTACGCGGACTCGACAGTATCAGCCCCAGCATTTT
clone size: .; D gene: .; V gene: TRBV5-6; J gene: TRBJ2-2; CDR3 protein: CASSLLRTLNTGELFF; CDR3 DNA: TGTGCCAGCAGCTTACTAAGGACTCTAAACACCGGGGAGCTGTTTTTT
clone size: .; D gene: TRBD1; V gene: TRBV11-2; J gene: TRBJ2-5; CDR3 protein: CASSSDRGTQYF; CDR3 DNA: TGTGCCAGCAGCTCAGACAGGGGGACCCAGTACTTC
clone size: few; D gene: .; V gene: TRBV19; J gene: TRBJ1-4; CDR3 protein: CASTTKFGEEKLFF; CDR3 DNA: TGTGCCAGTACTACGAAATTCGGGGAAGAAAAACTGTTTTTT
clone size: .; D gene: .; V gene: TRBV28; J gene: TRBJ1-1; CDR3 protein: CASSSVGRSEAFF; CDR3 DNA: TGTGCCAGCAGTTCCGTAGGACGGAGTGAAGCTTTCTTT
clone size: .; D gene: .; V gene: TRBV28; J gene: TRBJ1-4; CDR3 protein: CASSKGGNEKLFF; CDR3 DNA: TGTGCCAGCAGTAAGGGAGGTAATGAAAAACTGTTTTTT
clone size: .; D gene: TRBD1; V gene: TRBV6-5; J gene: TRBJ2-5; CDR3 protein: CASSPWGQGRETQYF; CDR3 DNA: TGTGCCAGCAGCCCCTGGGGACAGGGCCGGGAGACCCAGTACTTC
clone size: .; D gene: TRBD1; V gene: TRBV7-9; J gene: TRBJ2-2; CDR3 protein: CASSENRDRNTGELFF; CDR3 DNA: TGTGCCAGCAGCGAAAACCGGGACAGAAACACCGGGGAGCTGTTTTTT
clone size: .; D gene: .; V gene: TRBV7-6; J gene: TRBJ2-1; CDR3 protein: CASSLGGNSYNEQFF; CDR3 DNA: TGTGCCAGCAGCTTAGGTGGGAACTCCTACAATGAGCAGTTCTTC
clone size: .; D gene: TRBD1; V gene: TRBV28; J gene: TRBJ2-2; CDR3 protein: CASSFQGATTGELFF; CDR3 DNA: TGTGCCAGCAGTTTTCAGGGGGCAACGACCGGGGAGCTGTTTTTT
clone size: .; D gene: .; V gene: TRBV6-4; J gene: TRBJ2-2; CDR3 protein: CASSDGETGELFF; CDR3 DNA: TGTGCCAGCAGTGACGGTGAAACCGGGGAGCTGTTTTTT
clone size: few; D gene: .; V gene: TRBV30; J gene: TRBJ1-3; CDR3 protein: CAWRSRGLTSGNTIYF; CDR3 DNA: TGTGCCTGGAGGAGCAGGGGACTTACCTCTGGAAACACCATATATTTT
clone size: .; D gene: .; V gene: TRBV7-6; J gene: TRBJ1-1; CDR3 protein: CASSSQQGGYTEAFF; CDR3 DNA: TGTGCCAGCAGCTCTCAACAGGGTGGGTACACTGAAGCTTTCTTT
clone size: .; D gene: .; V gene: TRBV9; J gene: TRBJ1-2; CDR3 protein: CASRGQGISGYTF; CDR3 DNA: TGTGCCAGCCGTGGGCAGGGGATCTCTGGCTACACCTTC
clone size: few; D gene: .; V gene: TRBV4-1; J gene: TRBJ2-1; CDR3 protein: CASSQDTDSYNEQFF; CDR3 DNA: TGCGCCAGCAGCCAGGATACGGACAGCTACAATGAGCAGTTCTTC
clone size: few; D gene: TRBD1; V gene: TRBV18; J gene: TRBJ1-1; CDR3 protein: CASSLRQGESPEAFF; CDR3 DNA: TGTGCCAGCTCACTTAGACAGGGAGAAAGCCCTGAAGCTTTCTTT
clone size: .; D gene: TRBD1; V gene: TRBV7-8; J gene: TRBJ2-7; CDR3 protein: CASSPTGETYEQYF; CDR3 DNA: TGTGCCAGCAGCCCGACAGGGGAGACCTACGAGCAGTACTTC
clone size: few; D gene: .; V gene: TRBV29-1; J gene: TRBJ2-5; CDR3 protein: CSAIGGQQETQYF; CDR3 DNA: TGCAGCGCTATAGGCGGACAGCAAGAGACCCAGTACTTC
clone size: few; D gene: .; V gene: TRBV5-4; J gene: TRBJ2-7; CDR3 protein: CASSQSRDGGDEQYF; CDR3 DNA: TGTGCCAGCAGCCAGAGTCGTGATGGGGGCGACGAGCAGTACTTC
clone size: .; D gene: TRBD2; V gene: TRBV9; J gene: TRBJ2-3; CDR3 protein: CASSVSAGGPKDTQYF; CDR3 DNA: TGTGCCAGCAGCGTATCAGCGGGAGGGCCTAAAGATACGCAGTATTTT
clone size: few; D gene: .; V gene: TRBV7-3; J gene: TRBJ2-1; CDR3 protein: CASSLGPSSYNEQFF; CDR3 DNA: TGTGCCAGCAGCTTAGGACCCAGCTCCTACAATGAGCAGTTCTTC
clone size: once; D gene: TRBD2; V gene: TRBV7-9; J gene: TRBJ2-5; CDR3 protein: CASSLSWASGGARETQYF; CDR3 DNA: TGTGCCAGCAGCTTATCTTGGGCTAGCGGGGGGGCGAGAGAGACCCAGTACTTC
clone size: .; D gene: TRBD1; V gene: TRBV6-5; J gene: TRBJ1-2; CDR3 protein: CASSQGTGAGYTF; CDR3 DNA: TGTGCCAGCAGTCAAGGGACAGGGGCTGGCTACACCTTC
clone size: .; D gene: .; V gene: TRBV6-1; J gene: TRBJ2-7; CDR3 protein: CASPGDGSSYEQYF; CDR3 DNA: TGTGCCAGCCCCGGAGACGGAAGCTCCTACGAGCAGTACTTC
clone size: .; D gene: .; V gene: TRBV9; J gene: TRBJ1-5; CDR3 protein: CASSGGASNQPQHF; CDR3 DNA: TGTGCCAGCAGCGGCGGGGCTAGCAATCAGCCCCAGCATTTT
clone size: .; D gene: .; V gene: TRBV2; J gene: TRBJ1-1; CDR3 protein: CASSENLRSEAFF; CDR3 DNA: TGTGCCAGCAGCGAGAATTTGAGGTCTGAAGCTTTCTTT
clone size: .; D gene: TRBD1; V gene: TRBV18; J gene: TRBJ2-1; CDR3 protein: CASSHRDRVEYNEQFF; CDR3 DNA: TGTGCCAGCTCACACCGGGACAGGGTTGAATACAATGAGCAGTTCTTC
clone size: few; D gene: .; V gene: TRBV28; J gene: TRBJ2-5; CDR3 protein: CASMGVGRETQYF; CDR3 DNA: TGTGCCAGCATGGGTGTGGGAAGGGAGACCCAGTACTTC
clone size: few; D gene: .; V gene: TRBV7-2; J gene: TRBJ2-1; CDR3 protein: CASSSRGTPLHNEQFF; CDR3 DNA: TGTGCCAGCAGCTCAAGGGGGACTCCCCTTCACAATGAGCAGTTCTTC
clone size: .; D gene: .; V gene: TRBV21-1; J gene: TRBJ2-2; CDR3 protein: CASSKDGRTGELFF; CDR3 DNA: TGTGCCAGCAGCAAGGACGGCCGAACCGGGGAGCTGTTTTTT
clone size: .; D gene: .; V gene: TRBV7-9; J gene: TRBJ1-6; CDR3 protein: CASSSWDTNSPLHF; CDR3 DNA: TGTGCCAGCAGCTCGTGGGACACTAATTCACCCCTCCACTTT
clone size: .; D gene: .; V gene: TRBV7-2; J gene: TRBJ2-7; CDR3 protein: CASSSRTVYEQYF; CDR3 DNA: TGTGCCAGCAGCTCCCGGACAGTTTACGAGCAGTACTTC
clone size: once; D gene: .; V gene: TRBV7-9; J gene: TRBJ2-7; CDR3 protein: CASSFRGGNEQYF; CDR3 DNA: TGTGCCAGCAGCTTTAGGGGAGGCAACGAGCAGTACTTC
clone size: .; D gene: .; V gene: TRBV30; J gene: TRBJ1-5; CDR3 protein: CAWSVDRNQPQHF; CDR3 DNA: TGTGCCTGGAGTGTGGACAGAAATCAGCCCCAGCATTTT
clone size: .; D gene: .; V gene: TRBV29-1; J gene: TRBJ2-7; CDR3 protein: CSVEDLDSSYEQYF; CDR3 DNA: TGCAGCGTTGAAGATCTGGACAGTTCCTACGAGCAGTATTTC
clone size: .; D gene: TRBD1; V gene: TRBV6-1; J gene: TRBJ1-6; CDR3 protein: CASRVRGRNSPLHF; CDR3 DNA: TGTGCCAGCAGGGTCAGGGGGAGGAATTCACCCCTCCACTTT